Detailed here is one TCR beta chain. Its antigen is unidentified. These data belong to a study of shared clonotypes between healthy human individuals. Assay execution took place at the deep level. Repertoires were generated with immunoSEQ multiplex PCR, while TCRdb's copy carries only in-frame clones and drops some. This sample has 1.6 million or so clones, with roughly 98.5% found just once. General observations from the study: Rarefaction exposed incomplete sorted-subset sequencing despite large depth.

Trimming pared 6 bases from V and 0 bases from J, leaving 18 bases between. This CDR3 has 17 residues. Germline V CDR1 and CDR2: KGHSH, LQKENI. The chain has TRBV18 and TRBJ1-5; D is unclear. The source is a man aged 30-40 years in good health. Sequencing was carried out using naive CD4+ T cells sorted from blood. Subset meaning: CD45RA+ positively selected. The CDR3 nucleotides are TGTGCCAGCTCTACCCAGCCAGGCGACTATAGCAATCAGCCCCAGCATTTT. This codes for CASSTQPGDYSNQPQHF.